Given below is one TCR beta chain in context. Authors' methods: By means of reference gene primer amplification, nucleated cell counts were estimated. Sequenced by immunoSEQ multiplex PCR; TCRdb stores in-frame clones only, minus some. Clonal size and the V and J genes are those of that table, whereas D and trimming came from the DNA. The data show a few hundred thousand clones, approximately 86% seen once. The cohort comprised adults aged 18 to 89 years residing in 20 to 30 US areas. Clinical histories supplied by participants themselves formed the basis of cohort assignment. The CDR3 is 15 residues long. The V gene's germline CDR1 is SGHVS and CDR2 FQNEAQ. Trimming removed 8 bases at V and 5 bases at J, with 21 bases between. The sample belongs to a study of blood T cell repertoires in COVID-19. Study details: PBMCs, B-cell-depleted T cells, or T cells provided the cDNA or gDNA that made up the material.

The genes are TRBV7-8 and TRBJ1-1, with D possibly matching TRBD1 (6 bases). This clonotype was sampled from a middle-aged woman with acute COVID-19. The specimen was PBMCs or T cells enriched from blood (not recorded which). DNA of the CDR3: TGTGCCAGCGCCGATGGGGGGGCGCTGAGGACTGAAGCTTTCTTT. Its translation is CASADGGALRTEAFF.